Below, 5 T cell receptor beta chains from the same sample are listed, as sequenced in a study of cytomegalovirus exposure and HLA in healthy donors. The PCR employed 60 Vbeta primers together with 13 Jbeta primers. Using immunoSEQ multiplex PCR, the repertoire was profiled, and TCRdb retains in-frame clones only, with some absent. The table includes over 140,000 clones, approximately 82% detected once. Sequenced: PBMCs. These receptors were obtained from a man aged 25 to 45 in good health and CMV-seropositive.

J is TRBJ1-2 and V is TRBV19; weak D call: TRBD1 (5 bases). Germline CDR1 reads LNHDA; CDR2 reads SQIVND (reference sequence). The CDR3 has 16 amino acids. V dropped 3 bases and J dropped 2 bases, with 16 bases sitting between them. This CDR3 is CASSIAGRTPNYGYTF. CDR3 DNA sequence: TGTGCCAGTAGTATTGCAGGGCGAACCCCCAACTATGGCTACACCTTC.

This chain uses TRBV19 with TRBJ2-1; the match to TRBD1 covers 7 bases. CDR1 and CDR2 from the germline V gene are LNHDA and SQIVND (reference sequence). The V gene end was trimmed by 5 bases and the J gene end by 4 bases; junction bases not matched to a gene: 5. CDR3 size: 14 residues. CDR3 protein: CASSPGTEYNEQFF. CDR3 nucleotides: TGTGCCAGTAGTCCCGGGACAGAGTACAATGAGCAGTTCTTC.

The genes are TRBV6-1 and TRBJ2-3; a weak D match, TRBD2 (5 bases). CDR3 length: 14 residues. V lost 4 bases, J lost 0 bases, and 8 bases lay in between. Per the germline V gene, CDR1 is MNHNS and CDR2 is SASEGT. As DNA, the CDR3 is TGTGCCAGCAGTGGCTGGACTAGCACAGATACGCAGTATTTT. Protein sequence: CASSGWTSTDTQYF.

This clone was recorded once. The rearrangement uses TRBV20-1 and TRBJ2-1, with D uncertain. CDR3 size: 11 residues. CDR1 and CDR2 (germline): DFQATT, SNEGSKA (reference sequence). V lost 5 bases and J 7 bases, leaving 9 bases between the germline ends. The CDR3 region is CSASQPNEQFF. In DNA form, the CDR3 reads TGCAGTGCTTCACAGCCAAATGAGCAGTTCTTC.

V gene TRBV7-9 combines with J gene TRBJ2-1; D is possibly TRBD2 (5 bases). Trimming left V 1 base short and J 2 bases short, with 12 bases between. The CDR3 loop spans 16 amino acids. Germline V gene sequence: CDR1 SEHNR, CDR2 FQNEAQ (reference sequence). Written as DNA, the CDR3 is TGTGCCAGCAGCTTAGGTGCGGGCCCAACCTACAATGAGCAGTTCTTC. It yields the protein CASSLGAGPTYNEQFF.